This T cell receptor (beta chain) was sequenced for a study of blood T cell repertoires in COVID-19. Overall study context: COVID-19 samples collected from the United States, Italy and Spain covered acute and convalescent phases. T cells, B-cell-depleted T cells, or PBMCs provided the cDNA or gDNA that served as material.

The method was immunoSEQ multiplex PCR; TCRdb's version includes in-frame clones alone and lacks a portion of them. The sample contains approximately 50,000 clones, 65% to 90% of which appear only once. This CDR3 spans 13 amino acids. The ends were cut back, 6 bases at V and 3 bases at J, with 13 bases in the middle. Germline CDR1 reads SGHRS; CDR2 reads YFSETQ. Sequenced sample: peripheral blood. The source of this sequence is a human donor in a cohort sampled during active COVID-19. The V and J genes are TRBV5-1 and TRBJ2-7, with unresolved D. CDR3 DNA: TGCGCCAGCACCTTTGAGTCTGGCTACGAGCAGTACTTC. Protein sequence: CASTFESGYEQYF.